This is a list of T cell receptor beta chains from one sample in a study of T cell responses to AZD1222 COVID-19 vaccine. The table came from immunoSEQ multiplex PCR; TCRdb's copy has only in-frame clones and leaves some out. The data contain some 130,000 clones, approximately 85% of them singletons. The source was peripheral blood, collected on day 0 of AZD1222 vaccination. These receptors were collected from an adult in good health. Both conserved end residues are part of each CDR3. D genes are given only for firm matches. Clone size, where shown, is once, few, many, or a class for clones that have expanded.

j_call	clone_size	v_call	d_call	cdr3_nt	cdr3_aa
TRBJ2-3	-	TRBV2	-	TGTGCCAGCAGTGAAGTGAGGACAAGGCGAGATACGCAGTATTTT	CASSEVRTRRDTQYF
TRBJ2-5	-	TRBV20-1	-	TGCAGTGCTATTGTCGGAGAGACCCAGTACTTC	CSAIVGETQYF
TRBJ1-3	-	TRBV30	-	TGTGCCTCCAGGGGAAGCTCTGGAAACACCATATATTTT	CASRGSSGNTIYF
TRBJ2-1	-	TRBV30	TRBD2	TGTGCCTGGAGCCGGGTAGCGGGGGGAGTGAATGAGCAGTTCTTC	CAWSRVAGGVNEQFF
TRBJ2-7	-	TRBV19	-	TGTGCCAGTAGTACCGCAGGGACGAATTACGAGCAGTACTTC	CASSTAGTNYEQYF
TRBJ2-7	-	TRBV29-1	-	TGCAGCGAGCCGGGACAACCTTCCTACGAGCAGTACTTC	CSEPGQPSYEQYF
TRBJ1-5	-	TRBV19	-	TGTGCCAGTAGTATATGGGGGGCATATCAGCCCCAGCATTTT	CASSIWGAYQPQHF
TRBJ2-7	-	TRBV19	-	TGTGCCAGTAGGGACAGGGGAGAAGCGGGAGCGGTCTACGAGCAGTACTTC	CASRDRGEAGAVYEQYF
TRBJ1-2	few	TRBV27	TRBD1	TGTGCCAGCAGTTCCTGGCAACAGGGGGCGTCTTATGGCTACACCTTC	CASSSWQQGASYGYTF
TRBJ1-4	-	TRBV6-5	TRBD1	TGTGCCAGCAGGCACAGGGGTACTAATGAAAAACTGTTTTTT	CASRHRGTNEKLFF
TRBJ2-5	once	TRBV5-1	TRBD2	TGCGCCAGCAGCCCATCGGGACTAGCGGGACAAGAGACCCAGTACTTC	CASSPSGLAGQETQYF
TRBJ1-4	-	TRBV27	TRBD1	TGTGCCAGCAAAGGGACAGGGGTGATTGAAAAACTGTTTTTT	CASKGTGVIEKLFF
TRBJ2-3	-	TRBV19	TRBD2	TGTGCCAGTAGTAATATAGCGGGGTCTGATACGCAGTATTTT	CASSNIAGSDTQYF
TRBJ1-6	once	TRBV7-3	TRBD1	TGTGCCAGCAGCCGGATTCCGGGACAGGGTCGGACACCCCTCCACTTT	CASSRIPGQGRTPLHF
TRBJ2-7	-	TRBV9	-	TGTGCCAGCAGCGTAGAAGGACAGGGAGGGGAGCAGTACTTC	CASSVEGQGGEQYF
TRBJ2-7	-	TRBV11-2	-	TGTGCCAGCAGCCCGCCCCTCGCCCCGTACTACGAGCAGTACTTC	CASSPPLAPYYEQYF
TRBJ2-2	-	TRBV9	-	TGTGCCAGCAGCGTAGCGTCCGGGGAGCTGTTTTTT	CASSVASGELFF
TRBJ1-1	-	TRBV4-2	-	TGTGCCAGCAGCCATGGCCGTTGGGGAGCCGCTGAAGCTTTCTTT	CASSHGRWGAAEAFF
TRBJ1-5	few	TRBV9	-	TGTGCCAGCAGCTTCGACAGTGATAGCAATCAGCCCCAGCATTTT	CASSFDSDSNQPQHF
TRBJ2-1	-	TRBV7-8	TRBD1	TGTGCCAGCAGCTCCAGACAGGGGTCCTACAATGAGCAGTTCTTC	CASSSRQGSYNEQFF
TRBJ2-7	-	TRBV7-9	-	TGTGCCAGCAGCGCCCCCCAGGGACTCTACGAGCAGTACTTC	CASSAPQGLYEQYF
TRBJ2-1	-	TRBV24-1	TRBD1	TGTGCCACCAGTGACGGACAGGGGGAGGACAATGAGCAGTTCTTC	CATSDGQGEDNEQFF
TRBJ2-2	-	TRBV5-1	TRBD2	TGCGCCACCACATCCCTCAGCGGGGGAACCGGGGAGCTGTTTTTT	CATTSLSGGTGELFF
TRBJ1-1	-	TRBV27	-	TGTGCCAGCAGTTCTGCGATGATGGACACTGAAGCTTTCTTT	CASSSAMMDTEAFF
TRBJ2-7	-	TRBV19	-	TGTGCCAGTAGTATAGATTCCTCGTGGGGGTCCTACGAGCAGTACTTC	CASSIDSSWGSYEQYF
TRBJ2-7	-	TRBV29-1	-	TGCAGCTCCCATCAGGGAATCTACGAGCAGTACTTC	CSSHQGIYEQYF
TRBJ2-7	-	TRBV5-1	-	TGCGCCAGCAGCTTGGCGGGCAGCTCCTACGAGCAGTACTTC	CASSLAGSSYEQYF
TRBJ2-2	-	TRBV10-3	-	TGTGCCATCAGTGAGTCAGGAGTCCAGAACACCGGGGAGCTGTTTTTT	CAISESGVQNTGELFF
TRBJ2-1	-	TRBV7-7	-	TGTGCTAGCAGCTTAGGAGGCTTATACAATGAGCAGTTCTTC	CASSLGGLYNEQFF
TRBJ1-2	-	TRBV5-1	-	TGCGCCAGCAGCTTGTTACCAGACAGGAACTATGGCTACACCTTC	CASSLLPDRNYGYTF
TRBJ1-5	-	TRBV12-3/TRBV12-4	TRBD1	TGTGCCAGCAGCGACAGGGCTTATCAGCCCCAGCATTTT	CASSDRAYQPQHF
TRBJ2-7	few	TRBV2	-	TGTGCCAGCAGTGAGCAGGGTTCCTACGAGCAGTACTTC	CASSEQGSYEQYF
TRBJ2-7	-	TRBV7-6	-	TGTGCCAGCAGCTTAGCGGTAGCAGGTGGCACGACCTACGAGCAGTACTTC	CASSLAVAGGTTYEQYF
TRBJ2-7	few	TRBV28	-	TGTGCCAGCAGTTTGTCCAGGGGATTTTACTACGAGCAGTACTTC	CASSLSRGFYYEQYF
TRBJ2-3	-	TRBV6-4	TRBD2	TGTGCCAGCAGTAAGCGGGAGGGCGTTGGCACAGATACGCAGTATTTT	CASSKREGVGTDTQYF
TRBJ2-5	-	TRBV29-1	-	TGCAGCGTTGAACCCCTCTACTTC	CSVEPLYF
TRBJ1-1	-	TRBV5-4	-	TGTGCCAGCAGCTTGGCAGGGTCCACTGAAGCTTTCTTT	CASSLAGSTEAFF
TRBJ2-7	-	TRBV11-2	-	TGTGCCAGCAGCTTAGATAAGAGCTCCTACGAGCAGTACTTC	CASSLDKSSYEQYF
TRBJ2-7	-	TRBV7-2	TRBD2	TGTGCCAGCAGCCGGGGACTAGCGCTGTCCTACGAGCAGTACTTC	CASSRGLALSYEQYF
TRBJ2-5	-	TRBV20-1	-	TGCAGTGCTACCCAGGCCCAGTACTTC	CSATQAQYF
TRBJ2-3	-	TRBV29-1	-	TGCAGCGTTACCGGGGCCTCTAGCACAGATACGCAGTATTTT	CSVTGASSTDTQYF
TRBJ1-5	-	TRBV23-1	TRBD1	TGCGCCAGCAGTCAATATATTCGCAGGGACAGGGTACATTATCAGCCCCAGCATTTT	CASSQYIRRDRVHYQPQHF
TRBJ2-7	-	TRBV18	-	TGTGCCAGCTCACCGGATGGGGGAAGAGCCTACGAGCAGTACTTC	CASSPDGGRAYEQYF
TRBJ2-7	-	TRBV4-3	-	TGCGCCAGCAGCCAAGAGGAACTTTCCCACTCCTACGAGCAGTACTTC	CASSQEELSHSYEQYF
TRBJ1-4	once	TRBV30	-	TGTGCCTGGAGTGTACGGAGGACAACTAATGAAAAACTGTTTTTT	CAWSVRRTTNEKLFF
TRBJ1-4	-	TRBV3-1/TRBV3-2	-	TGTGCCAGCAGCCAAGGGATCCGTAAACTGTTTTTT	CASSQGIRKLFF
TRBJ2-3	-	TRBV6-2/TRBV6-3	-	TGTGCCAGCAGTTACAGGGATACGCAGTATTTT	CASSYRDTQYF
TRBJ1-6	-	TRBV21-1	-	TGTGCCAGCAGCAAAGTATCAGGGGGCTTAAGATCACCCCTCCACTTT	CASSKVSGGLRSPLHF
TRBJ1-2	-	TRBV6-1	-	TGTGCCAGCAGTGAAGGCTACAGCTATGGCTACACCTTC	CASSEGYSYGYTF
TRBJ1-2	-	TRBV6-5	TRBD1	TGTGCCAGCAGGCGGGACAGGCCCTCCGAGGGCTACACCTTC	CASRRDRPSEGYTF
TRBJ2-7	-	TRBV21-1	-	TGTGCCAGCAGCCCCTTTTACTACGAGCAGTACTTC	CASSPFYYEQYF
TRBJ1-2	-	TRBV6-4	-	TGTGCCAGCAGCATATCGCAGGATCATGGCTACACCTTC	CASSISQDHGYTF
TRBJ1-5	-	TRBV7-2	-	TGTGCCAGCAGCTTAGCGCCCGATACTCAGCCCCAGCATTTT	CASSLAPDTQPQHF
TRBJ1-5	few	TRBV28	-	TGTGCCAGCAGTTTACCGTCAGGGAGCAATCAGCCCCAGCATTTT	CASSLPSGSNQPQHF
TRBJ1-5	-	TRBV9	-	TGTGCCAGCAGCGTCGGGACGGCCAGCAATCAGCCCCAGCATTTT	CASSVGTASNQPQHF
TRBJ2-5	-	TRBV9	TRBD2	TGTGCCAGCAGCGTAGGCCCTGGGACTAGGGGAGTAGGGGAGACCCAGTACTTC	CASSVGPGTRGVGETQYF
TRBJ1-2	-	TRBV28	TRBD1	TGTGCCAGCAGTTCGGGACAGGGTACCTATGGCTACACCTTC	CASSSGQGTYGYTF
TRBJ2-7	few	TRBV3-1/TRBV3-2	TRBD1	TGTGCCAGCACCATACCCGGGACAGGGACTGAGGACGAGCAGTACTTC	CASTIPGTGTEDEQYF
TRBJ2-7	-	TRBV6-5	-	TGTGCCAGCAGTTACTTGGAAGGGCTCTACGAGCAGTACTTC	CASSYLEGLYEQYF